One and the same sample provided the 21 T cell receptor beta chains below, sequenced in a study of Ad26.COV2.S vaccination and SARS-CoV-2 variants. This sample's treatment: around 19 received Ad26.COV2.S at low or high dose, single or two shots; about 5 received placebo; per-sample allocation not given. Collection of the samples took place on day 63 after the first injection of vaccine or placebo. The method was immunoSEQ multiplex PCR; TCRdb's version includes in-frame clones alone and lacks a portion of them. This sample has 430,000 or so clones, with 89% found just once. The sample consisted of peripheral blood, taken in a trial of Ad26.COV2.S vaccine versus placebo. The receptors were gathered from a person aged 18 to 65 who received the Ad26.COV2.S COVID-19 vaccine or a placebo.

The V call is TRBV6-5, the J call TRBJ1-4; D uncertain. The CDR3 sequence is 11 residues long. Germline CDR1 reads MNHEY; CDR2 reads SVGAGI. V lost 4 bases and J lost 8, with 5 bases in between. As DNA, the CDR3 is TGTGCCAGCAGTTCAGGCGAAAAACTGTTTTTT. Protein sequence: CASSSGEKLFF.

The rearrangement joins TRBV13 to TRBJ1-2, with 8 positions matching TRBD1. The CDR3 consists of 15 residues. Germline assignment: CDR1 PRHDT and CDR2 FYEKMQ (reference sequence). Losses at the gene ends were 5 bases for V and 4 bases for J; bases not matched to a gene: 9. CDR3 nucleotide sequence: TGTGCCAGCAGCCACGACAGGGGAGCGCCCTATGGCTACACCTTC. It codes for CASSHDRGAPYGYTF.

Only one count was recorded for this clone. The V and J genes are TRBV7-9 and TRBJ1-6, with D maybe TRBD1 (6 bases). Deletions cut 4 bases from V and 4 bases from J, with 20 bases between. Germline V gene data show CDR1 as SEHNR and CDR2 as FQNEAQ (reference sequence). The CDR3 is 18 residues long. The CDR3: CASSSSYRDGGYNSPLHF. In DNA, the CDR3 is TGTGCCAGCAGCTCGAGCTACAGGGACGGAGGTTATAATTCACCCCTCCACTTT.

The V call is TRBV28, the J call TRBJ1-2; tentative D call: TRBD1 (5 bases). Trimming cost V 0 bases and J 7 bases, with 15 bases left between them. CDR3 size: 15 residues. The germline V gene encodes CDR1 MDHEN and CDR2 SYDVKM. This CDR3 reads CASSLWELAGGGYTF. The CDR3 nucleotides read TGTGCCAGCAGTTTATGGGAGCTGGCGGGGGGTGGCTACACCTTC.

J is TRBJ2-2 and V is TRBV2, with TRBD2 identical over 7 bases. The CDR3 covers 14 residues. The trim removed 6 bases at V and 6 bases at J, leaving 7 bases unmatched. The germline gives CDR1 SNHLY, CDR2 FYNNEI. CDR3 amino acids: CASRGGSLAGELFF. In DNA form, the CDR3 reads TGTGCCAGCAGGGGCGGGAGTTTGGCCGGGGAGCTGTTTTTT.

The chain employs TRBV28 and TRBJ1-2; D not certain. The germline gives CDR1 MDHEN, CDR2 SYDVKM. The CDR3 is 12 residues long. V dropped 2 bases and J dropped 10 bases, with 11 bases sitting between them. The CDR3 coding sequence is TGTGCCAGCAGTTTACCTCGCCACAACTACACCTTC. Protein sequence: CASSLPRHNYTF.

The V call is TRBV3-1 (or the pseudogene TRBV3-2), the J call TRBJ2-7, with 9 bases aligning to TRBD1. CDR3 length: 14 residues. J lost 3 bases, V lost 4 bases, and 4 bases had no gene match. Per the germline V gene, CDR1 is LGHDT and CDR2 is YNNKEL (reference sequence). The CDR3 region has the DNA TGTGCCAGCAGCCGAGGGACAGGGATCTACGAGCAGTACTTC. Translated, it gives CASSRGTGIYEQYF.

A few counts support this clone. The chain combines TRBV9 with TRBJ1-6; 9 nucleotides line up with TRBD1. Trimming at V came to 3 bases and at J to 4 bases, leaving 8 bases not matched to a gene. The germline gives CDR1 SGDLS, CDR2 YYNGEE. The CDR3 spans 17 residues. DNA of the CDR3: TGTGCCAGCAGCGAGACCTTCGGGACAGGGTATAATTCACCCCTCCACTTT. Its protein product is CASSETFGTGYNSPLHF.

This clone has just a few counts. The rearrangement links TRBV5-1 to TRBJ1-1; the D is unclear. The germline V gene encodes CDR1 SGHRS and CDR2 YFSETQ. The CDR3 is made up of 13 amino acids. Trimming took off 0 bases at V and 3 bases at J, with 6 bases between the two ends. The chain's CDR3 is CASSLGADTEAFF. CDR3 DNA: TGCGCCAGCAGCTTGGGGGCGGACACTGAAGCTTTCTTT.

The rearrangement links TRBV30 to TRBJ1-5, with TRBD1 matching 7 bases. The germline V gene encodes CDR1 GTSNPN and CDR2 SVGIG (reference sequence). Trimming took 2 bases from V and 7 from J; bases not matched to a gene: 5. The CDR3 runs to 13 residues. The CDR3 region is CAWSQGGEQPQHF. CDR3 nucleotides: TGTGCCTGGAGTCAGGGGGGAGAACAGCCCCAGCATTTT.

V and J are TRBV11-2 and TRBJ1-1; no firm D call. Looked up from germline, CDR1 is SGHAT and CDR2 is FQNNGV. V was pared by 1 base and J by 6 bases, with 6 bases between. The length of the CDR3 is 12 residues. CDR3 region: CASSLGLAEAFF. CDR3 nucleotides: TGTGCCAGCAGCTTAGGGTTGGCTGAAGCTTTCTTT.

CDR3 sequence reads: CASSFSRGPGTEAFF. For the CDR3, the DNA is TGTGCCAGCAGCTTCAGCAGGGGGCCCGGCACTGAAGCTTTCTTT. V and J are TRBV7-2 and TRBJ1-1; 8 bases align to TRBD1. The CDR3 length is 15 residues. V shed 3 bases, J shed 4 bases, and the junction held 7 bases outside the gene matches. CDR1 and CDR2 from the germline V gene are SGHTA and FQGNSA.

This clone has more than one count but fewer than ten. The chain employs TRBV4-2 and TRBJ1-6, with D possibly TRBD1 on 5 matching bases. The CDR3 is made up of 15 amino acids. The V and J ends lost 0 bases and 10 bases respectively, with 13 bases between them. From germline, CDR1 is LGHNA and CDR2 YNFKEQ. CDR3 sequence: CASSQDRQRRSPLHF. The CDR3 bases are TGTGCCAGCAGCCAAGACCGACAGCGGAGATCACCCCTCCACTTT.

The V call is TRBV5-8, the J call TRBJ1-4; D is unclear. Trimming took 4 bases from V and 6 from J, leaving 19 bases between them. This CDR3 contains 16 residues. Looked up from germline, CDR1 is SGHTS and CDR2 is YDEGEE. The CDR3, as DNA: TGTGCCAGCAGCCTTCTCGGGTCCCAAGTGGATGAAAAACTGTTTTTT. Protein product: CASSLLGSQVDEKLFF.

The chain combines TRBV5-6 with TRBJ1-6; D call uncertain. The length of the CDR3 is 16 residues. V was shortened by 2 bases and J by 11 bases, with 20 bases between the two germline ends. Germline CDR1 and CDR2: SGHDT and YYEEEE. CDR3 DNA sequence: TGTGCCAGCAGCTTAATTCCAGCCGGCGATGTTACACCCCTCCACTTT. It encodes CASSLIPAGDVTPLHF.

V and J are TRBV6-5 and TRBJ1-2; no firm D call. Per germline, CDR1 MNHEY and CDR2 SVGAGI. V lost 0 bases, J lost 4 bases, and 12 bases lay in between. This CDR3 comprises 15 residues. In DNA form, the CDR3 reads TGTGCCAGCAGTTACTCGATGAGAGGAGGCTATGGCTACACCTTC. It yields the protein CASSYSMRGGYGYTF.

The gene calls are TRBV5-6 and TRBJ1-5; the D is unclear. The CDR3 sequence is 14 residues long. In germline, CDR1 is SGHDT, CDR2 YYEEEE. Trimming left V 0 bases short and J 0 bases short, with 4 bases between. CDR3 protein: CASSLAGSNQPQHF. In DNA form, the CDR3 reads TGTGCCAGCAGCTTGGCGGGTAGCAATCAGCCCCAGCATTTT.

CDR3 DNA: TGTGCCAGCAGCCCTAGCGGGAGGGCAGGGGAAAATGAGCAGTTCTTC. It encodes CASSPSGRAGENEQFF. This rearrangement joins TRBV9 to TRBJ2-1; TRBD2 agrees at 12 bases. The CDR3 extends over 16 amino acids. Looked up from germline, CDR1 is SGDLS and CDR2 is YYNGEE. Losses at the gene ends were 4 bases for V and 7 bases for J; bases not matched to a gene: 9.

The V and J genes are TRBV5-4 and TRBJ2-2, with TRBD2 matching over 15 bases. V lost 4 bases, J lost 9 bases, and 7 bases stayed unmatched. This CDR3 is 16 amino acids long. CDR1 and CDR2 (germline): SGHNT, YYREEE (reference sequence). CDR3 protein: CASSLGLAGGLRELFF. The CDR3, as DNA: TGTGCCAGCAGCCTCGGACTAGCGGGGGGGCTGAGGGAGCTGTTTTTT.

The V call is TRBV7-9, the J call TRBJ2-3, with TRBD2 matching over 15 bases. The CDR3 is 19 residues long. Trimming at V came to 5 bases and at J to 2 bases, leaving 11 bases not matched to a gene. Germline assignment: CDR1 SEHNR and CDR2 FQNEAQ (reference sequence). In DNA form, the CDR3 reads TGTGCCAGCAGCCTCGGACTAGCGGGAGGGCCACCAAACACAGATACGCAGTATTTT. Translating gives CASSLGLAGGPPNTDTQYF.

The rearrangement uses TRBV21-1 and TRBJ1-5. TRBV21-1 is classified as a pseudogene. This CDR3 contains 15 residues. The CDR3 here is CASSYRDGSNQPQHF. In DNA form, the CDR3 reads TGTGCCAGCAGCTACCGGGACGGTAGCAATCAGCCCCAGCATTTT.